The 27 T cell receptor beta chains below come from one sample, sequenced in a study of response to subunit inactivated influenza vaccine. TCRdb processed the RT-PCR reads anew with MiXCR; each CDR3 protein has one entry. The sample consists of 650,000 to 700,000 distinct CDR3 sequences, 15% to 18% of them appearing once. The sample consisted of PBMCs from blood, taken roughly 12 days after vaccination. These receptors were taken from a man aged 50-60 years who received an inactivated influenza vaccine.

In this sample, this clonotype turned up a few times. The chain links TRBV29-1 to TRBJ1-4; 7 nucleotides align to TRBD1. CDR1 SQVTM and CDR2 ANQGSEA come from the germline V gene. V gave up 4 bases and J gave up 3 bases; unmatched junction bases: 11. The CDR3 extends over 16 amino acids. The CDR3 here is CSVVGGYGTANEKLFF. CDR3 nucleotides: TGCAGCGTTGTCGGAGGGTACGGGACAGCTAATGAAAAACTGTTTTTT.

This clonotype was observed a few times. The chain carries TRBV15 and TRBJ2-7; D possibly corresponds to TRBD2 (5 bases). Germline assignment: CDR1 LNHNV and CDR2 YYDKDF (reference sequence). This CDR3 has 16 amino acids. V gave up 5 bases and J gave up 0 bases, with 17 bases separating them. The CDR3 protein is CATSDLEGFSSYEQYF. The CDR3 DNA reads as TGTGCCACCAGCGACCTCGAGGGCTTTAGCTCCTACGAGCAGTACTTC.

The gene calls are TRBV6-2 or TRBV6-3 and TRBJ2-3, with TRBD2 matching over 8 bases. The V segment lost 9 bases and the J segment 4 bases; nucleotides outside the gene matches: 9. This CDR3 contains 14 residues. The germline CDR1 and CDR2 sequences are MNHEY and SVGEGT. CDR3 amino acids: CAREQRESADTQYF. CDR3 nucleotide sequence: TGTGCCAGGGAACAGCGGGAGAGCGCAGATACGCAGTATTTT.

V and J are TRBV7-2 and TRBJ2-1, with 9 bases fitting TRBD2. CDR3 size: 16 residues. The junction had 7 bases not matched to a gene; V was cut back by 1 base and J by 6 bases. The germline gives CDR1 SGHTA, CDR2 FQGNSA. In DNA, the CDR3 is TGTGCCAGCAGCTTAGATGGCGGGAGGGCCGCCAATGAGCAGTTCTTC. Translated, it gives CASSLDGGRAANEQFF.

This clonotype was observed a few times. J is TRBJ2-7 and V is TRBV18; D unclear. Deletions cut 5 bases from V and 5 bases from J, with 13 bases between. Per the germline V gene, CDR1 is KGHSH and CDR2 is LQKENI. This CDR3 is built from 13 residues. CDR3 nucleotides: TGTGCCAGCTCAGTCGGTTTCAGGAACGAGCAGTACTTC. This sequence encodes CASSVGFRNEQYF.

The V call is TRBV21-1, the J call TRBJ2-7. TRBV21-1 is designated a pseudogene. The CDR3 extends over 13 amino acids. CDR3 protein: CASSKEYNYEQYF. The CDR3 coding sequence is TGTGCCAGCAGCAAAGAGTACAACTACGAGCAGTACTTC.

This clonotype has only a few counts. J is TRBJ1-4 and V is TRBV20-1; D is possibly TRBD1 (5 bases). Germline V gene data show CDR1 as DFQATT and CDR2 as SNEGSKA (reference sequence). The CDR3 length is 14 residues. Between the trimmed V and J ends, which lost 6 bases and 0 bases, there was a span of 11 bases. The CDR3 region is CSAKVTATNEKLFF. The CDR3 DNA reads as TGCAGTGCAAAAGTGACAGCAACTAATGAAAAACTGTTTTTT.

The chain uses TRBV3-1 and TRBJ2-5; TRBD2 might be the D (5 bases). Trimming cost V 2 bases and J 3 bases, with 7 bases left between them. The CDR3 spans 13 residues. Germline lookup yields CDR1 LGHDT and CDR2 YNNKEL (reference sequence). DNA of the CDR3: TGTGCCAGCAGCCAACCCGGGAAAGAGACCCAGTACTTC. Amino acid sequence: CASSQPGKETQYF.

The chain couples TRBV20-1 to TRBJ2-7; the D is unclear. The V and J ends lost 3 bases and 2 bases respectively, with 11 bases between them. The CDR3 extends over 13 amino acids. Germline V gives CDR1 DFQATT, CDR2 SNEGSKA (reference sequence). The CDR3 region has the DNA TGCAGTGCTAGTGACGGGCCGACCTACGAGCAGTACTTC. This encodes CSASDGPTYEQYF.

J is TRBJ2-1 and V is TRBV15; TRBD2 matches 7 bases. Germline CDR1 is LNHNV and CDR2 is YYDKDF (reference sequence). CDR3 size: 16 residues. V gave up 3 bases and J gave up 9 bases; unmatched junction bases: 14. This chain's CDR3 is CATSRAGGGSAPEQFF. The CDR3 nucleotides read TGTGCCACCAGCAGGGCCGGTGGCGGGAGTGCGCCTGAGCAGTTCTTC.

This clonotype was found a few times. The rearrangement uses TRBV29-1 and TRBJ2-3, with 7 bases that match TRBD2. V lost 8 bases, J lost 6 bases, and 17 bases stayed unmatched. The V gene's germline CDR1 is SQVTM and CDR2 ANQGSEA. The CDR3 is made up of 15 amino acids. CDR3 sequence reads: CSSTGTTDPGDTQYF. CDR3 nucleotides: TGCAGCAGTACCGGGACTACCGACCCCGGGGATACGCAGTATTTT.

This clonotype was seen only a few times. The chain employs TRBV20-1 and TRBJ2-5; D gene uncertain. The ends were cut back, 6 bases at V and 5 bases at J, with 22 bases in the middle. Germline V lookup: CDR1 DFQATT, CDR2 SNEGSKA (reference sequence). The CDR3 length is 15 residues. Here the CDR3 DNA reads TGCAGTGCCACCGGTGGCTTTGGGGTTGGGGAGACCCAGTACTTC. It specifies CSATGGFGVGETQYF.

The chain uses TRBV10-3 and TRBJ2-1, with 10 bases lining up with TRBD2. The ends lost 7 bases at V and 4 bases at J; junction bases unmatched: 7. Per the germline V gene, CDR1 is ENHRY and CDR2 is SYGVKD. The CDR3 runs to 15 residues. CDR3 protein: CAITQGLAVYNEQFF. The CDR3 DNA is TGTGCCATCACCCAAGGACTAGCGGTATACAATGAGCAGTTCTTC.

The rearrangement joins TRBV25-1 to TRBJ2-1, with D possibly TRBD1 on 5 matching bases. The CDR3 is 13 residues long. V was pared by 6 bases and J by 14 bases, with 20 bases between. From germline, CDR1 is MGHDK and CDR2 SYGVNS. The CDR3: CASSLTVTNNKFF. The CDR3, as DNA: TGTGCCAGCAGCCTGACAGTGACAAATAACAAGTTCTTC.

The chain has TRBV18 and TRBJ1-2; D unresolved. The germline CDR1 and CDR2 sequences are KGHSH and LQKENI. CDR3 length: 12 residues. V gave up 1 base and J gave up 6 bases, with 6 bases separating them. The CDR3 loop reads CASSPQEDGYTF. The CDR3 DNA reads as TGTGCCAGCTCACCACAGGAGGATGGCTACACCTTC.

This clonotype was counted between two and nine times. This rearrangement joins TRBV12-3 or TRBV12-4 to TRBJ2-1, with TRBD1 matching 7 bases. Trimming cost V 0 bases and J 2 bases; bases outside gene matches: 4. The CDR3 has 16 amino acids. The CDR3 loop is CASSLATGTAYNEQFF. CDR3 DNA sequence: TGTGCCAGCAGTTTAGCGACCGGGACAGCCTACAATGAGCAGTTCTTC.

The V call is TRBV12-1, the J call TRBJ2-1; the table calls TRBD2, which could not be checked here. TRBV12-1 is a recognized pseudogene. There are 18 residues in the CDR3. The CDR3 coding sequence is TGTGCCAGCAGCCCCGGGCTCACTAGCGGGGGGGCGAGAAGTGAGCAGTTCTTC. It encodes CASSPGLTSGGARSEQFF.

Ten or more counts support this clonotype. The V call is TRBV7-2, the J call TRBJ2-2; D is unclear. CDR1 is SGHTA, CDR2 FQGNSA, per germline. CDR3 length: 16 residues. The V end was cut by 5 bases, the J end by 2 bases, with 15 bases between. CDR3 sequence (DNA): TGTGCCAGCAGCCCGCCGTCCGGTCGCAACACCGGGGAGCTGTTTTTT. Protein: CASSPPSGRNTGELFF.

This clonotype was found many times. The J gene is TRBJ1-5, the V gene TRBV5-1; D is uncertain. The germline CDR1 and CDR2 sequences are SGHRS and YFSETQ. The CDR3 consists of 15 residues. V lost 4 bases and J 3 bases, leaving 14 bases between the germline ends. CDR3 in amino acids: CASSPSGVLNQPQHF. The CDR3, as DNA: TGCGCCAGCAGCCCTTCCGGGGTCCTCAATCAGCCCCAGCATTTT.

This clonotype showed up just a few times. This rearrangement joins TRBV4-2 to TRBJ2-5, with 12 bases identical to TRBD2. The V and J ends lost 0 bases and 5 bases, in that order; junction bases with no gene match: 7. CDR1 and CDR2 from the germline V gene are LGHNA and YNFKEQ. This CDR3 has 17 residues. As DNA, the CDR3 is TGTGCCAGCAGCCAAGAGGCACTAGCGGGAGGAGGGGAGACCCAGTACTTC. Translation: CASSQEALAGGGETQYF.

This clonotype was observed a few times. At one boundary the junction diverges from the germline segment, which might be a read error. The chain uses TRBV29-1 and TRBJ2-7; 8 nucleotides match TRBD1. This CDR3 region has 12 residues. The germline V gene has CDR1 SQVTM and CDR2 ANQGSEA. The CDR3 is CTVLGQGHEQYF. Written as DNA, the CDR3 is TGCACCGTTCTAGGACAGGGACACGAGCAGTACTTC.

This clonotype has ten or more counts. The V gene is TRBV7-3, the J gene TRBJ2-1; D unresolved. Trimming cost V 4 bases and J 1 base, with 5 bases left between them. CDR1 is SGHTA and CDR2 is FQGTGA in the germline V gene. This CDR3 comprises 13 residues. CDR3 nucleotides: TGTGCCAGCAGCTCTGGGTCCTACAATGAGCAGTTCTTC. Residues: CASSSGSYNEQFF. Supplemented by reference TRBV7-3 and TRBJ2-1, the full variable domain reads GAGVSQTPSNKVTEKGKYVELRCDPISGHTALYWYRQSLGQGPEFLIYFQGTGAADDSGLPNDRFFAVRPEGSVSTLKIQRTERGDSAVYLCASSSGSYNEQFFGPGTRLTVL.

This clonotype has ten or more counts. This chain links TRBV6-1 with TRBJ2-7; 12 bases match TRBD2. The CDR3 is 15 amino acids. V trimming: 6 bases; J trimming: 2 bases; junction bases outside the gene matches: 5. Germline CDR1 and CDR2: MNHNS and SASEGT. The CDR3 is CASSQTSGGTYEQYF. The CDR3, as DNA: TGTGCCAGCAGCCAGACTAGCGGGGGTACCTACGAGCAGTACTTC.

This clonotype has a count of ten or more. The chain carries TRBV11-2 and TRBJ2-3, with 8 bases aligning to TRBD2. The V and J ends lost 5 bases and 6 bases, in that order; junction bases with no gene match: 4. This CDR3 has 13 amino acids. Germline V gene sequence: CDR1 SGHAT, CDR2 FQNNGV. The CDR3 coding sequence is TGTGCCAGCAGCACGGGGGGGTGGGATACGCAGTATTTT. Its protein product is CASSTGGWDTQYF.

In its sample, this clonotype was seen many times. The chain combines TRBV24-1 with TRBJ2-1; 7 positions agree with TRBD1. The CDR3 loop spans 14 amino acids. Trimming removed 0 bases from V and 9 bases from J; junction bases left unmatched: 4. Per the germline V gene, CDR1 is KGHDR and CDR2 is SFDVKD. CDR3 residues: CATSDLTRGPEQFF. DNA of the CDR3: TGTGCCACCAGTGATTTGACTAGGGGGCCTGAGCAGTTCTTC.

CDR3 amino acids: CASSPSRRDEQYF. CDR3 DNA: TGTGCCAGCAGCCCCAGTCGGAGGGACGAGCAGTACTTC. The chain joins TRBV7-2 to TRBJ2-7; tentative D call: TRBD2 (6 bases). The CDR3 runs 13 residues. The germline V and J ends were trimmed by 5 bases and 5 bases, with 13 bases remaining between them. The germline gives CDR1 SGHTA, CDR2 FQGNSA.

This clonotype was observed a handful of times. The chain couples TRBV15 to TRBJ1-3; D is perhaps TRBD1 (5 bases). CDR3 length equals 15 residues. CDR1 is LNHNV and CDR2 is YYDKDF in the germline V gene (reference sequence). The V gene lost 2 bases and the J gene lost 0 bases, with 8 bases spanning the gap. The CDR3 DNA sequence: TGTGCCACCAGCAGATCTGACAGCTCTGGAAACACCATATATTTT. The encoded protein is CATSRSDSSGNTIYF.